Given below is one T cell receptor beta chain in context. Its antigen is unknown. This table comes from immunoSEQ multiplex PCR, and its TCRdb copy is limited to in-frame clones, with some not included. This sample has more than 250,000 clones, with 70% to 90% found just once. CDR1 LNHDA and CDR2 SQIVND come from the germline V gene (reference sequence). The CDR3 sequence is 14 residues long. V gave up 5 bases and J gave up 2 bases, with 10 bases separating them. The data stem from a study of cytomegalovirus exposure and HLA in healthy donors. General study points: Some TCR beta chains (more than 150 of them) were listed as cytomegalovirus-associated. TCR clusters originating in the first cohort tended to co-occur in the approximately 120 validation repertoires, according to a later analysis.

The donors were part of the validation cohort, which consisted of roughly 120 subjects and was separate from the first cohort of hundreds of subjects. The source is a woman under 30 in good health and CMV-seronegative. Material: PBMCs. The chain recombines TRBV19 with TRBJ1-5; weak D call: TRBD1 (6 bases). The DNA of the CDR3 is TGTGCCAGTAGTCACGGACAGCGCAATCAGCCCCAGCATTTT. Its protein product is CASSHGQRNQPQHF.